This T cell receptor (beta chain) was sequenced during a study of cytomegalovirus exposure and HLA in healthy donors. The CDR3 consists of 16 residues. CDR1 is SEHNR and CDR2 is FQNEAQ in the germline V gene (reference sequence). Losses at the gene ends were 5 bases for V and 5 bases for J; bases not matched to a gene: 12. 60 Vbeta and 13 Jbeta primers were used in PCR. Assay: immunoSEQ multiplex PCR; the TCRdb copy retains only in-frame clones and omits some. The sample carries roughly 140,000 clones, over 75% recorded once. The specimen sequenced was PBMCs. The chain carries TRBV7-9 and TRBJ2-7; 10 positions agree with TRBD1. This clonotype was obtained from a man aged 30 to 45 in good health and CMV-seropositive. In DNA, the CDR3 is TGTGCCAGCAGCGCGCCCCCGGGACAGGGGATAAACGAGCAGTACTTC. It encodes CASSAPPGQGINEQYF.